The clone carrying this TCR beta chain appeared a few times. The germline CDR1 and CDR2 sequences are SGHRS and YFSETQ. Trimming cost V 3 bases and J 7 bases, with 19 bases left between them. The CDR3 extends over 15 amino acids. This record belongs to a study of T-cell memory formation after mild COVID-19. In TCRdb, the 5' RACE reads were re-called with MiXCR into one record per CDR3 protein. This table holds around 470,000 distinct CDR3 sequences, 20% found once. Sequenced material: PBMCs or a T cell subset sorted from them (not recorded which). The TCR originated in an adult woman who had mild COVID-19 (a few samples of this study predate the infection). Cell type and time point are not known. The J gene is TRBJ1-1, the V gene TRBV5-1; no definite D call. The CDR3, as DNA: TGCGCCAGCAGCTCGCAAGTTTTTCACGGTAATGAAGCTTTCTTT. Residues: CASSSQVFHGNEAFF. The full variable domain, its missing parts supplied by reference TRBV5-1 and TRBJ1-1, is KAGVTQTPRYLIKTRGQQVTLSCSPISGHRSVSWYQQTPGQGLQFLFEYFSETQRNKGNFPGRFSGRQFSNSRSEMNVSTLELGDSALYLCASSSQVFHGNEAFFGQGTRLTVV.